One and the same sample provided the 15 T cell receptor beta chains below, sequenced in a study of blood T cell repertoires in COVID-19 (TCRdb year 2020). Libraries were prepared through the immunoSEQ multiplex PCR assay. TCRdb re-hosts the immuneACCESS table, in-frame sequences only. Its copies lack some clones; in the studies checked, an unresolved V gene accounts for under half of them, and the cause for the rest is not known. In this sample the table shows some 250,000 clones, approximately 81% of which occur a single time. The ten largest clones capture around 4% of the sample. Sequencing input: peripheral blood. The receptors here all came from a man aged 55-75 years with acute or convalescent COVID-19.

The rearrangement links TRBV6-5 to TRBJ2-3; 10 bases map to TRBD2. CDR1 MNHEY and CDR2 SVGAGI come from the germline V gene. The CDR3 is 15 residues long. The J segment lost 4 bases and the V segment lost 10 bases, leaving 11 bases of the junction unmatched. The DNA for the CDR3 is TGTGCCATAGCTCGGACTAGCGGTAGTGCAGATACGCAGTATTTT. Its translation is CAIARTSGSADTQYF.

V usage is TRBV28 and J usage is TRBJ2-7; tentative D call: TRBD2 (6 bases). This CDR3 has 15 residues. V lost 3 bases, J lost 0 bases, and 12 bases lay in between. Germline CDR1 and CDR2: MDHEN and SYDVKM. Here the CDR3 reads CASSFRGASSYEQYF. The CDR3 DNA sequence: TGTGCCAGCAGTTTCCGCGGGGCCAGCTCCTACGAGCAGTACTTC. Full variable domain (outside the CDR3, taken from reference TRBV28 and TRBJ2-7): DVKVTQSSRYLVKRTGEKVFLECVQDMDHENMFWYRQDPGLGLRLIYFSYDVKMKEKGDIPEGYSVSREKKERFSLILESASTNQTSMYLCASSFRGASSYEQYFGPGTRLTVT.

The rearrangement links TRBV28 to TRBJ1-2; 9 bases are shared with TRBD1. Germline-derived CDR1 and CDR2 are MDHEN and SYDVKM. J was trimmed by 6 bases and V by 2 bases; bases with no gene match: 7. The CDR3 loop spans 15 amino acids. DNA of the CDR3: TGTGCCAGCAGTTTAGGGTACAGGGGGCGCGATGGCTACACCTTC. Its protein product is CASSLGYRGRDGYTF.

CDR3 loop: CASSLEGVNTEAFF. CDR3 nucleotides: TGTGCCAGCAGCTTAGAAGGGGTGAACACTGAAGCTTTCTTT. This chain connects TRBV7-9 to TRBJ1-1; possibly TRBD1 for D (5 bases). The CDR3 consists of 14 residues. CDR1 is SEHNR and CDR2 is FQNEAQ in the germline V gene (reference sequence). V dropped 1 base and J dropped 0 bases, with 6 bases sitting between them.

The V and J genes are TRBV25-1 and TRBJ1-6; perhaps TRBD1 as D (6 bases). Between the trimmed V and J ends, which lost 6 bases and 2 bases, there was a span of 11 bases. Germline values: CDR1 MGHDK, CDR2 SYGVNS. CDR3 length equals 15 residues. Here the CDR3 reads CASSVGDTYNSPLHF. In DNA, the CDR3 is TGTGCCAGCAGCGTAGGGGACACCTATAATTCACCCCTCCACTTT.

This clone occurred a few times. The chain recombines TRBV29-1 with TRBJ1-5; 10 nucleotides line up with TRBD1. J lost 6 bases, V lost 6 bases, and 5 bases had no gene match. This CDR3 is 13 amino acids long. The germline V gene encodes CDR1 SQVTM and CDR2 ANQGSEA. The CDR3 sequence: CSVRDRGGQPQHF. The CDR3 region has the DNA TGCAGCGTGCGGGACAGGGGCGGTCAGCCCCAGCATTTT.

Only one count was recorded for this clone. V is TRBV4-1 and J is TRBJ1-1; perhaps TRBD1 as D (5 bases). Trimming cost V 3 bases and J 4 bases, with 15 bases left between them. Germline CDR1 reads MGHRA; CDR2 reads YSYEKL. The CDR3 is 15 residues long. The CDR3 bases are TGCGCCAGCAGCCATATCGGGAGGGGAGGCACTGAAGCTTTCTTT. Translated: CASSHIGRGGTEAFF.

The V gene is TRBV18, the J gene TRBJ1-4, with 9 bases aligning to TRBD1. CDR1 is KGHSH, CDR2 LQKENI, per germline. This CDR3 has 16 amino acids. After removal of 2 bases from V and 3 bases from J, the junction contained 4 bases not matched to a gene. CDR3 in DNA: TGTGCCAGCTCACCAGGACAGGGGCTCTCTAATGAAAAACTGTTTTTT. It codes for CASSPGQGLSNEKLFF.

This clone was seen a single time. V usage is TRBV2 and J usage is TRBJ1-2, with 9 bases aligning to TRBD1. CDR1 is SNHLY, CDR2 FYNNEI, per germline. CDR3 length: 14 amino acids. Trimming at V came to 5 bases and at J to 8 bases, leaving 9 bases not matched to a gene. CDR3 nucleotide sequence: TGTGCCAGCAGTCCAGGACAGGGGCTACCCGGCTACACCTTC. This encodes CASSPGQGLPGYTF.

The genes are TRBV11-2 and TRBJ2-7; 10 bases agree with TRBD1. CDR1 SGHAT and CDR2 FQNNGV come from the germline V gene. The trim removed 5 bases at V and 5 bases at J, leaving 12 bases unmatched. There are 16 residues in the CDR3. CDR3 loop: CASSPYPRDRGDEQYF. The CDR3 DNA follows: TGTGCCAGCAGCCCCTATCCCCGGGACAGGGGTGACGAGCAGTACTTC.

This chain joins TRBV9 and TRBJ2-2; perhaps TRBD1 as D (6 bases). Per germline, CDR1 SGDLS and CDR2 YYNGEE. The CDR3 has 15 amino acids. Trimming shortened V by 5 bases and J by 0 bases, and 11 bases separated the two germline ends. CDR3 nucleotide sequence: TGTGCCAGCAGGGGGACACTCGCGAACACCGGGGAGCTGTTTTTT. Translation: CASRGTLANTGELFF.

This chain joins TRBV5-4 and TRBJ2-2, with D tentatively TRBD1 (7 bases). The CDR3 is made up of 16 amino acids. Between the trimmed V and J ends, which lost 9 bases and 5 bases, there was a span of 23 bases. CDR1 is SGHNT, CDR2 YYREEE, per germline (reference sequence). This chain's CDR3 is CAIPTRGPGGTGELFF. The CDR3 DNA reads TGTGCCATCCCAACCCGAGGGCCAGGGGGGACCGGGGAGCTGTTTTTT. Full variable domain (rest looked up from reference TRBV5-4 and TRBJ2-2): ETGVTQSPTHLIKTRGQQVTLRCSSQSGHNTVSWYQQALGQGPQFIFQYYREEENGRGNFPPRFSGLQFPNYSSELNVNALELDDSALYLCAIPTRGPGGTGELFFGEGSRLTVL.

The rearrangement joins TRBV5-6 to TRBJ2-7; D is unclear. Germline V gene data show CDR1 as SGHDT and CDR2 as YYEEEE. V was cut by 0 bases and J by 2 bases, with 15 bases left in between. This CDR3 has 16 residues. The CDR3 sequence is CASSLGPSGRAYEQYF. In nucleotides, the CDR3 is TGTGCCAGCAGCTTGGGCCCGTCAGGTCGTGCCTACGAGCAGTACTTC.

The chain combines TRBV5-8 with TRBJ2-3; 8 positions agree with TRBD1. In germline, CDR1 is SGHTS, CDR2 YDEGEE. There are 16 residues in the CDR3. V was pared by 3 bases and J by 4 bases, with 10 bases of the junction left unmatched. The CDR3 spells CASSCQQQGDADTQYF. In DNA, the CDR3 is TGTGCCAGCAGCTGTCAGCAACAGGGGGATGCAGATACGCAGTATTTT.

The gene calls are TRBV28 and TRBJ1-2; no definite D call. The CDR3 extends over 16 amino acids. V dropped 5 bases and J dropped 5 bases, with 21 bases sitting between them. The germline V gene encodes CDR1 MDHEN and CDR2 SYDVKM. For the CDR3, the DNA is TGTGCCAGCAGTCCGAACTTGGGCTCCCACGTGTATGGCTACACCTTC. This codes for CASSPNLGSHVYGYTF.